These 30 T cell receptor beta chains were all obtained from the same sample, sequenced in a study of a mutant IDH1 vaccine in newly diagnosed glioma. Described time point: week 47, end of study. The study gave 300 ug of mutant IDH1 20-mer peptide per vaccine dose, with topical imiquimod. Repertoires were generated with immunoSEQ multiplex PCR, while TCRdb's copy carries only in-frame clones and drops some. The data show some 57,000 clones, around three quarters seen once. These receptors have no identified antigens. This material consisted of PBMCs, taken from a glioma patient whose treatment included an IDH1 peptide vaccine. The receptors were gathered from a woman aged 40 to 49 with glioma. Some clones in this sample may be carry-over from other donors' samples.

CDR3 loop: CSARDTEKLFF. CDR3 sequence (DNA): TGCAGTGCTAGAGATACTGAAAAACTGTTTTTT. The rearrangement uses TRBV20-1 and TRBJ1-4; D remains unclear. Trimming pared 0 bases from V and 7 bases from J, leaving 3 bases between. Germline V gene lookup returns CDR1 DFQATT and CDR2 SNEGSKA (reference sequence). The CDR3 totals 11 residues.

V usage is TRBV28 and J usage is TRBJ1-5; no definite D call. In germline, CDR1 is MDHEN, CDR2 SYDVKM. The CDR3 is 12 amino acids. The V and J ends lost 6 bases and 8 bases respectively, with 11 bases between them. CDR3 in DNA: TGTGCCAGCAGCCGACCCGGGGAGCCCCAGCATTTT. Its protein is CASSRPGEPQHF.

The J gene is TRBJ1-1, the V gene TRBV7-9, with TRBD1 matching 8 bases. The CDR3 length is 14 residues. The V gene end was trimmed by 5 bases and the J gene end by 4 bases; junction bases not matched to a gene: 6. Germline CDR1 is SEHNR and CDR2 is FQNEAQ (reference sequence). This chain's CDR3 is CASSIGQGGTEAFF. The CDR3 coding sequence is TGTGCCAGCAGCATTGGACAGGGTGGCACTGAAGCTTTCTTT.

The chain links TRBV15 to TRBJ2-3; the match to TRBD2 covers 14 bases. This CDR3 spans 17 amino acids. V trimming: 3 bases; J trimming: 3 bases; junction bases outside the gene matches: 5. Germline V lookup: CDR1 LNHNV, CDR2 YYDKDF (reference sequence). CDR3 DNA: TGTGCCACCAGCAGGACTAGCGGGGGGGCCGTTACAGATACGCAGTATTTT. Its translation is CATSRTSGGAVTDTQYF.

The chain carries TRBV19 and TRBJ1-6; D may be TRBD1 (5 bases). The CDR3 totals 13 residues. Trimming shortened V by 5 bases and J by 11 bases, and 13 bases separated the two germline ends. Per the germline V gene, CDR1 is LNHDA and CDR2 is SQIVND (reference sequence). The CDR3: CASSPDSLPPLHF. In DNA form, the CDR3 reads TGTGCCAGTAGTCCAGACAGCTTACCACCCCTCCACTTT.

The V gene is TRBV5-1, the J gene TRBJ2-4; 8 bases fit TRBD2. Germline CDR1 reads SGHRS; CDR2 reads YFSETQ. V lost 2 bases to trimming and J lost 9 bases; unmatched junction nucleotides: 16. The CDR3 is made up of 17 amino acids. In DNA form, the CDR3 reads TGCGCCAGCAGCTTAGCGAGGACAACCGGGACTAGTTTCATTCAGTACTTC. Translation gives CASSLARTTGTSFIQYF.

V and J are TRBV9 and TRBJ1-1; D possibly corresponds to TRBD1 (5 bases). Between the trimmed V and J ends, which lost 2 bases and 4 bases, there was a span of 12 bases. The V gene's germline CDR1 is SGDLS and CDR2 YYNGEE. The CDR3 runs to 14 residues. Here the CDR3 DNA reads TGTGCCAGCAGCGTGGGGGTTGGTAGCACTGAAGCTTTCTTT. Protein: CASSVGVGSTEAFF.

DNA for the CDR3: TGCGCCAGCAGCCAGACAGCGGGGGCCGACAATGAGCAGTTCTTC. Residues: CASSQTAGADNEQFF. The chain links TRBV4-1 to TRBJ2-1; 8 bases map to TRBD2. Germline V gene lookup returns CDR1 MGHRA and CDR2 YSYEKL. CDR3 length: 15 residues. The V gene end was trimmed by 3 bases and the J gene end by 5 bases; junction bases not matched to a gene: 6.

The V and J genes are TRBV4-3 and TRBJ2-2; D may be TRBD1 (6 bases). V was shortened by 0 bases and J by 3 bases, with 11 bases between the two germline ends. Germline lookup yields CDR1 LGHNA and CDR2 YSLEER. This CDR3 is 16 amino acids long. CDR3 in amino acids: CASSQDVAGDTGELFF. CDR3 DNA sequence: TGCGCCAGCAGCCAAGATGTCGCAGGGGACACCGGGGAGCTGTTTTTT.

The genes are TRBV10-2 and TRBJ1-1; no clear D gene. Germline CDR1 WSHSY, CDR2 SAAADI. V was cut by 2 bases and J by 6 bases, with 10 bases left in between. This CDR3 has 13 amino acids. CDR3 DNA: TGCGCCAGCAGTGAGAATGGACCGGCTGAAGCTTTCTTT. Encoded protein: CASSENGPAEAFF.

V usage is TRBV5-6 and J usage is TRBJ2-3; perhaps D is TRBD1 or TRBD2 (5 bases each). Germline V gene sequence: CDR1 SGHDT, CDR2 YYEEEE. V was shortened by 5 bases and J by 2 bases, with 9 bases between the two germline ends. CDR3 length equals 13 residues. CDR3 loop: CASRLGTTDTQYF. CDR3 coding DNA: TGTGCCAGCAGGCTGGGGACCACAGATACGCAGTATTTT.

By its share, this clone is medium-sized. The chain is built from TRBV15 and TRBJ1-4, with 9 bases matching TRBD1. The CDR3 loop spans 17 amino acids. CDR1 and CDR2 from the germline V gene are LNHNV and YYDKDF (reference sequence). V was clipped by 1 base and J by 2 bases; unmatched bases: 5. CDR3: CATSRVGQGRTNEKLFF. CDR3 nucleotide sequence: TGTGCCACCAGCAGAGTTGGACAGGGGCGGACTAATGAAAAACTGTTTTTT.

CDR3 DNA: TGTGCCAGCAGCGGCTCCAGACTAGCGGGGGGCCCCACCGATACGCAGTATTTT. It encodes CASSGSRLAGGPTDTQYF. V gene TRBV7-9 combines with J gene TRBJ2-3, with 13 positions matching TRBD2. Trimming cost V 5 bases and J 6 bases; bases outside gene matches: 14. This CDR3 has 18 residues. Germline CDR1 SEHNR, CDR2 FQNEAQ (reference sequence).

As DNA, the CDR3 is TGTGCCAGCAGCTTAAGGGGATACACCATATATTTT. Protein sequence: CASSLRGYTIYF. This chain connects TRBV7-2 to TRBJ1-3, with D maybe TRBD1 (5 bases). Trimming pared 2 bases from V and 8 bases from J, leaving 7 bases between. The germline V gene has CDR1 SGHTA and CDR2 FQGNSA. The CDR3 totals 12 residues.

This chain joins TRBV4-1 and TRBJ1-1, with D perhaps TRBD1 (5 bases). Trimming removed 4 bases from V and 1 base from J, with 16 bases in between. CDR3 length equals 16 residues. Looked up from germline, CDR1 is MGHRA and CDR2 is YSYEKL. CDR3 region: CASSRGPGGGNTEAFF. CDR3 DNA: TGCGCCAGCAGCCGAGGCCCCGGGGGTGGGAACACTGAAGCTTTCTTT.

The rearrangement uses TRBV4-3 and TRBJ1-3, with D tentatively TRBD1 (5 bases). CDR1 is LGHNA, CDR2 YSLEER, per germline. Trimming stripped 1 base from V and 3 bases from J, with 10 bases between. The CDR3 has 15 amino acids. DNA of the CDR3: TGCGCCAGCAGCCAAGGACAGCCTGATGGAAACACCATATATTTT. Its protein is CASSQGQPDGNTIYF.

The chain recombines TRBV6-6 with TRBJ1-1, with a tentative D call TRBD1 (6 bases). V was pared by 6 bases and J by 4 bases, with 9 bases between. Germline V gene lookup returns CDR1 MNHNY and CDR2 SVGAGI (reference sequence). The CDR3 has 12 amino acids. CDR3 DNA: TGTGCCAGCAGCCGAGGGGGCACTGAAGCTTTCTTT. As protein: CASSRGGTEAFF.

The rearrangement uses TRBV18 and TRBJ2-5; 10 bases are shared with TRBD2. Looked up from germline, CDR1 is KGHSH and CDR2 is LQKENI. Germline trimming cut 2 bases from V and 3 bases from J; bases unmatched to any gene: 9. The CDR3 length is 17 residues. CDR3 region: CASSPSVDSGGKETQYF. For the CDR3, the DNA is TGTGCCAGCTCACCATCCGTGGATAGCGGGGGGAAAGAGACCCAGTACTTC.

V gene TRBV5-1 combines with J gene TRBJ2-3; D possibly corresponds to TRBD2 (7 bases). V lost 4 bases and J 4 bases, leaving 13 bases between the germline ends. The CDR3 sequence is 14 residues long. Germline CDR1 is SGHRS and CDR2 is YFSETQ. CDR3 protein: CASSPGGRADTQYF. The CDR3 bases are TGCGCCAGCAGCCCGGGGGGCAGAGCAGATACGCAGTATTTT.

This rearrangement joins TRBV7-8 to TRBJ1-2; no clear D gene. The CDR3 spans 15 residues. Germline V lookup: CDR1 SGHVS, CDR2 FQNEAQ. Trimming stripped 0 bases from V and 5 bases from J, with 13 bases between. In DNA form, the CDR3 reads TGTGCCAGCAGCTTAGCGCCCTCCGGCAGATATGGCTACACCTTC. Encoded protein: CASSLAPSGRYGYTF.

This clone was seen only a few times. V gene TRBV4-1 combines with J gene TRBJ1-5; no reliable D call. This CDR3 contains 12 residues. From germline, CDR1 is MGHRA and CDR2 YSYEKL. Trimming took off 3 bases at V and 5 bases at J, with 5 bases between the two ends. The CDR3 here is CASSQGHQPQHF. The CDR3 region has the DNA TGCGCCAGCAGCCAGGGTCATCAGCCCCAGCATTTT.

This sequence joins TRBV5-1 and TRBJ1-2, with unresolved D. This CDR3 spans 16 amino acids. Germline CDR1 reads SGHRS; CDR2 reads YFSETQ. V shed 0 bases and J shed 5 bases, with 17 bases lying between them. As DNA, the CDR3 is TGCGCCAGCAGCTTGGATTTAGTTGCGAGATCTTATGGCTACACCTTC. This translates into CASSLDLVARSYGYTF.

The chain carries TRBV27 and TRBJ1-1, with 10 positions matching TRBD1. The CDR3 loop spans 16 amino acids. The germline V gene has CDR1 MNHEY and CDR2 SMNVEV (reference sequence). V dropped 5 bases and J dropped 7; count of bases not matched to a gene: 13. The CDR3 DNA sequence: TGTGCCAGCAGTCCTCTTAGGACAGGGGGAAGGGGTGAAGCTTTCTTT. Its protein is CASSPLRTGGRGEAFF.

This chain uses TRBV19 with TRBJ1-4; D is uncertain. There are 14 residues in the CDR3. V lost 5 bases, J lost 3 bases, and 10 bases lay in between. Germline V gene sequence: CDR1 LNHDA, CDR2 SQIVND (reference sequence). The CDR3 DNA follows: TGTGCCAGTAGTTCAGGAGGAGCTAATGAAAAACTGTTTTTT. Protein product: CASSSGGANEKLFF.

J is TRBJ1-6 and V is TRBV10-3, with TRBD1 identical over 9 bases. The CDR3 is 14 residues long. Germline loops: CDR1 ENHRY, CDR2 SYGVKD. V lost 7 bases and J lost 10; bases outside the gene matches: 8. The CDR3 DNA follows: TGTGCCATCACCGAGGGACAGGGCATCTCACCCCTCCACTTT. Translated: CAITEGQGISPLHF.

The V gene is TRBV4-1, the J gene TRBJ2-1; 10 bases match TRBD1. With 4 bases clipped from V and 8 bases from J, the junction kept 8 bases outside the gene matches. Germline V gene lookup returns CDR1 MGHRA and CDR2 YSYEKL. This CDR3 comprises 15 residues. CDR3 coding DNA: TGCGCCAGCAGCCTTGCACCCGGGACAGGGGATGAGCAGTTCTTC. It translates to CASSLAPGTGDEQFF.

The gene calls are TRBV15 and TRBJ2-2; D is possibly TRBD2 (6 bases). Trimming removed 3 bases from V and 4 bases from J, with 9 bases in between. CDR3 length equals 14 residues. The germline V gene encodes CDR1 LNHNV and CDR2 YYDKDF (reference sequence). CDR3 residues: CATSREGRTGELFF. DNA of the CDR3: TGTGCCACCAGCAGGGAGGGTCGCACCGGGGAGCTGTTTTTT.

The chain combines TRBV6-5 with TRBJ2-7; the D is unclear. This CDR3 has 13 residues. Germline V gene lookup returns CDR1 MNHEY and CDR2 SVGAGI. V was clipped by 10 bases and J by 2 bases, with 15 bases between them. In DNA form, the CDR3 reads TGTGCCACCCAGCAGGACGCGGCCTACGAGCAGTACTTC. It codes for CATQQDAAYEQYF.

The V call is TRBV6-1, the J call TRBJ2-7, with 11 bases fitting TRBD1. Germline V gene lookup returns CDR1 MNHNS and CDR2 SASEGT. V shed 7 bases and J 10 bases; nucleotides not matched to a gene: 12. The CDR3 loop spans 14 amino acids. The CDR3, as DNA: TGTGCCAGCAACCCGGGACAGGGGGTCCTCAGTCAGTACTTC. Its translation is CASNPGQGVLSQYF.

The chain joins TRBV27 to TRBJ1-1, with no clear D. V was trimmed by 0 bases and J by 6 bases, leaving 8 bases between them. Germline CDR1 MNHEY, CDR2 SMNVEV (reference sequence). CDR3 length: 13 amino acids. The CDR3 loop reads CASSLSRLSEAFF. The DNA for the CDR3 is TGTGCCAGCAGTTTATCGCGGTTATCTGAAGCTTTCTTT.